Listed here are 28 T cell receptor beta chains from one sample, sequenced in a study of blood T cell repertoires in COVID-19. Libraries were prepared by immunoSEQ multiplex PCR; TCRdb keeps only in-frame clonotypes and omits some of them. The table lists roughly 100,000 clones, 70% to 85% of them singletons. The sequenced material came from peripheral blood. These receptors originate from a man between 65 and 80 years old with acute or convalescent COVID-19.

The chain carries TRBV6-1 and TRBJ1-2; 9 nucleotides line up with TRBD1. CDR1 and CDR2 from the germline V gene are MNHNS and SASEGT. Unmatched junction bases numbered 6, after V lost 0 bases and J lost 4 bases. The CDR3 is made up of 16 amino acids. The CDR3 spells CASSEAPDRGGYGYTF. The DNA for the CDR3 is TGTGCCAGCAGTGAAGCACCCGACAGGGGGGGCTATGGCTACACCTTC.

V and J are TRBV3-1 (or the pseudogene TRBV3-2) and TRBJ1-1; D gene uncertain. The CDR3 is 14 residues long. The V end was cut by 0 bases, the J end by 3 bases, with 8 bases between. The V gene's germline CDR1 is LGHDT and CDR2 YNNKEL (reference sequence). Here the CDR3 DNA reads TGTGCCAGCAGCCAAGAGGCAAGATACACTGAAGCTTTCTTT. Translating it yields CASSQEARYTEAFF.

This clone was counted only a few times. This chain links TRBV7-2 with TRBJ1-6; D uncertain. This CDR3 has 17 amino acids. The ends were cut back, 2 bases at V and 0 bases at J, with 11 bases in the middle. Germline lookup yields CDR1 SGHTA and CDR2 FQGNSA. The CDR3 region is CASSLNPGSSYNSPLHF. CDR3 nucleotide sequence: TGTGCCAGCAGCTTAAATCCGGGAAGCTCCTATAATTCACCCCTCCACTTT.

This sequence joins TRBV7-9 and TRBJ2-7, with 7 nucleotides matching TRBD1. This CDR3 is built from 15 residues. Losses at the gene ends were 1 base for V and 4 bases for J; bases not matched to a gene: 7. Germline V gene lookup returns CDR1 SEHNR and CDR2 FQNEAQ (reference sequence). The CDR3 loop reads CASSLEGTESYEQYF. Here the CDR3 DNA reads TGTGCCAGCAGCTTAGAAGGGACAGAGAGTTACGAGCAGTACTTC.

V usage is TRBV18 and J usage is TRBJ2-3; 16 nucleotides align to TRBD2. This CDR3 is built from 16 residues. The germline V gene encodes CDR1 KGHSH and CDR2 LQKENI. The V segment lost 3 bases and the J segment 7 bases; nucleotides outside the gene matches: 4. The CDR3 nucleotides are TGTGCCAGCTCACCGGGACTAGCGGGGGGGCATTATACGCAGTATTTT. Its translation: CASSPGLAGGHYTQYF.

This sequence joins TRBV12-3 or TRBV12-4 and TRBJ2-2, with D tentatively TRBD2 (7 bases). The V gene lost 8 bases and the J gene lost 2 bases, with 9 bases spanning the gap. CDR3 length: 13 residues. The chain's CDR3 is CASGGGNTGELFF. In DNA form, the CDR3 reads TGTGCCAGCGGGGGGGGCAACACCGGGGAGCTGTTTTTT.

This chain links TRBV5-5 with TRBJ2-5; D might be TRBD1 (5 bases). Germline-derived CDR1 and CDR2 are SGHKS and YYEKEE (reference sequence). The CDR3 totals 14 residues. The V gene lost 0 bases and the J gene lost 1 base, with 7 bases spanning the gap. The CDR3 loop reads CASSLGQLQETQYF. As DNA, the CDR3 is TGTGCCAGCAGCTTGGGACAGCTCCAAGAGACCCAGTACTTC.

This chain links TRBV5-5 with TRBJ1-1; 8 bases align to TRBD1. The CDR3 runs to 13 residues. Trimming cost V 3 bases and J 4 bases; bases outside gene matches: 2. The germline CDR1 and CDR2 sequences are SGHKS and YYEKEE (reference sequence). Written as DNA, the CDR3 is TGTGCCAGCAGCTGGACAGGGACCACTGAAGCTTTCTTT. This encodes CASSWTGTTEAFF.

A few counts support this clone. The V and J genes are TRBV7-2 and TRBJ2-3, with TRBD1 matching 9 bases. Germline V CDR1 and CDR2: SGHTA, FQGNSA. Trimming cost V 6 bases and J 4 bases; bases outside gene matches: 5. The CDR3 runs 14 residues. This chain's CDR3 is CASSRDRVSDTQYF. CDR3 sequence (DNA): TGTGCCAGCAGTCGGGACAGGGTATCAGATACGCAGTATTTT.

By sample fraction, this clone is medium-sized (0.01 to 0.1%). The chain is built from TRBV5-4 and TRBJ2-5, with 16 bases aligning to TRBD2. J gave up 5 bases and V 0 bases, and 4 bases lay outside the gene matches. CDR1 is SGHNT, CDR2 YYREEE, per germline (reference sequence). This CDR3 spans 17 amino acids. CDR3 bases: TGTGCCAGCAGCTTGGCCCTGGGACTAGCGGGAGGGGAGACCCAGTACTTC. It encodes CASSLALGLAGGETQYF. Combining the CDR3 with reference TRBV5-4 and TRBJ2-5 gives the whole variable domain ETGVTQSPTHLIKTRGQQVTLRCSSQSGHNTVSWYQQALGQGPQFIFQYYREEENGRGNFPPRFSGLQFPNYSSELNVNALELDDSALYLCASSLALGLAGGETQYFGPGTRLLVL.

This rearrangement joins TRBV19 to TRBJ1-1; D is ambiguous. The CDR3 is 14 amino acids. With 6 bases removed from V and 11 bases from J, the gap between germline ends came to 22 bases. Germline-derived CDR1 and CDR2 are LNHDA and SQIVND (reference sequence). This CDR3 reads CASRDAEAGRRAFF. The CDR3 coding sequence is TGTGCCAGTAGGGACGCCGAAGCCGGGAGGAGGGCTTTCTTT.

The chain combines TRBV29-1 with TRBJ2-3; no clear D. This CDR3 has 10 amino acids. Germline CDR1 SQVTM, CDR2 ANQGSEA. V lost 6 bases and J lost 2, with 3 bases in between. The CDR3 nucleotides read TGCAGCGTCCTCACAGATACGCAGTATTTT. Protein: CSVLTDTQYF.

This clone was recorded many times. The chain has TRBV28 and TRBJ2-1; D might be TRBD1 (6 bases). The ends were cut back, 7 bases at V and 1 base at J, with 8 bases in the middle. This CDR3 contains 13 residues. CDR1 and CDR2 from the germline V gene are MDHEN and SYDVKM. This CDR3 is CASKQGSYNEQFF. CDR3 bases: TGTGCCAGCAAGCAGGGGTCCTACAATGAGCAGTTCTTC.

This clone was detected a few times. The J gene is TRBJ1-4, the V gene TRBV24-1; possibly TRBD1 for D (5 bases). The V end was cut by 5 bases, the J end by 5 bases, with 17 bases between. CDR1 is KGHDR, CDR2 SFDVKD, per germline. The CDR3 covers 16 residues. CDR3: CATSAPLGQGNEKLFF. Here the CDR3 DNA reads TGTGCCACCAGTGCCCCCCTCGGGCAGGGAAATGAAAAACTGTTTTTT.

This clone was counted once. This chain connects TRBV19 to TRBJ2-7; 8 bases agree with TRBD1. CDR3 length: 14 amino acids. Germline V CDR1 and CDR2: LNHDA, SQIVND (reference sequence). V lost 4 bases, J lost 3 bases, and 5 bases stayed unmatched. The CDR3 coding sequence is TGTGCCAGTAGTACTGGACAGGGAAGCTACGAGCAGTACTTC. This encodes CASSTGQGSYEQYF.

The J gene is TRBJ1-1, the V gene TRBV28; 7 nucleotides align to TRBD1. Per germline, CDR1 MDHEN and CDR2 SYDVKM. This CDR3 is built from 11 residues. After removal of 6 bases from V and 7 bases from J, the junction contained 2 bases not matched to a gene. CDR3 sequence reads: CASRYRGEAFF. DNA of the CDR3: TGTGCCAGCAGATACAGGGGTGAAGCTTTCTTT. Together with reference TRBV28 and TRBJ1-1, the CDR3 gives the full variable domain: DVKVTQSSRYLVKRTGEKVFLECVQDMDHENMFWYRQDPGLGLRLIYFSYDVKMKEKGDIPEGYSVSREKKERFSLILESASTNQTSMYLCASRYRGEAFFGQGTRLTVV.

The V and J genes are TRBV2 and TRBJ1-5; tentatively, D is TRBD1 (6 bases). The V gene lost 1 base and the J gene lost 6 bases, with 10 bases spanning the gap. This CDR3 contains 14 residues. The germline gives CDR1 SNHLY, CDR2 FYNNEI. The CDR3 DNA follows: TGTGCCAGCAGTGAAGGGGGGCAGGGTCAGCCCCAGCATTTT. It yields the protein CASSEGGQGQPQHF.

The chain couples TRBV28 to TRBJ1-4; the D gene is possibly TRBD1 (5 bases). V dropped 6 bases and J dropped 7 bases, with 9 bases sitting between them. This CDR3 has 12 residues. The germline V gene has CDR1 MDHEN and CDR2 SYDVKM. The CDR3 DNA reads TGTGCCAGCAGCTCAGGGCCTGAAAAACTGTTTTTT. It translates to CASSSGPEKLFF. The variable domain in full, with the rest retrieved from reference TRBV28 and TRBJ1-4, is DVKVTQSSRYLVKRTGEKVFLECVQDMDHENMFWYRQDPGLGLRLIYFSYDVKMKEKGDIPEGYSVSREKKERFSLILESASTNQTSMYLCASSSGPEKLFFGSGTQLSVL.

The chain employs TRBV7-8 and TRBJ2-3; 11 nucleotides line up with TRBD2. The CDR3 runs 17 residues. V lost 5 bases, J lost 4 bases, and 11 bases stayed unmatched. The V gene's germline CDR1 is SGHVS and CDR2 FQNEAQ. The CDR3: CASSRTITSGGSDTQYF. CDR3 in DNA: TGTGCCAGCAGCCGTACAATCACTAGCGGGGGCTCAGATACGCAGTATTTT.

The chain has TRBV5-1 and TRBJ1-5; D is undetermined. Germline CDR1 reads SGHRS; CDR2 reads YFSETQ. This CDR3 is built from 13 residues. V dropped 5 bases and J dropped 0 bases, with 6 bases sitting between them. For the CDR3, the DNA is TGCGCCAGCAGACCAGATAGCAATCAGCCCCAGCATTTT. This gives the protein CASRPDSNQPQHF.

The J gene is TRBJ2-1, the V gene TRBV7-9; D remains ambiguous. Germline V gives CDR1 SEHNR, CDR2 FQNEAQ (reference sequence). This CDR3 comprises 15 residues. The V gene lost 5 bases and the J gene lost 8 bases, with 19 bases spanning the gap. CDR3 nucleotide sequence: TGTGCCAGCAGCCTGGGCGTACTTATTATCGATGAGCAGTTCTTC. Amino acid sequence: CASSLGVLIIDEQFF.

On this clone: A much bigger clone sits one base away, suggesting this may be a read error. The sample contains more than one DNA sequence encoding this CDR3. J is TRBJ1-1 and V is TRBV30; the D is unclear. Trimming stripped 0 bases from V and 1 base from J, with 6 bases between. The CDR3 sequence is 13 residues long. Germline values: CDR1 GTSNPN, CDR2 SVGIG (reference sequence). Written as DNA, the CDR3 is TGTGCCTGGAGTGTTCAGGAGAACACTGAAGCTTTCTTT. Encoded protein: CAWSVQENTEAFF.

The CDR3 loop is CASSYGGMNTEAFF. Written as DNA, the CDR3 is TGTGCCAGCAGTTACGGGGGCATGAACACTGAAGCTTTCTTT. The chain recombines TRBV6-6 with TRBJ1-1, with a weak D call TRBD1 (6 bases). Germline lookup yields CDR1 MNHNY and CDR2 SVGAGI (reference sequence). This CDR3 region has 14 residues. Trimming pared 2 bases from V and 0 bases from J, leaving 7 bases between.

This chain links TRBV24-1 with TRBJ2-5; 8 bases are a match to TRBD1. The V gene end was trimmed by 0 bases and the J gene end by 4 bases; junction bases not matched to a gene: 3. The CDR3 sequence is 15 residues long. Per the germline V gene, CDR1 is KGHDR and CDR2 is SFDVKD. Written as DNA, the CDR3 is TGTGCCACCAGTGATTTGACAGGGGGAGGAGAGACCCAGTACTTC. Amino acids: CATSDLTGGGETQYF.

The chain is built from TRBV28 and TRBJ1-2, with TRBD1 matching 8 bases. V shed 11 bases and J 4 bases; nucleotides not matched to a gene: 15. CDR3 length: 15 amino acids. Germline assignment: CDR1 MDHEN and CDR2 SYDVKM. DNA for the CDR3: TGTGCCGGAGGGACAGGCTCCGGCGGGGGCTATGGCTACACCTTC. Protein product: CAGGTGSGGGYGYTF.

The chain couples TRBV12-3 or TRBV12-4 to TRBJ2-1; 7 nucleotides match TRBD2. V gave up 6 bases and J gave up 8 bases; unmatched junction bases: 1. The CDR3 is 11 amino acids. CDR3 residues: CASSAGDEQFF. The CDR3 DNA reads as TGTGCCAGCAGCGCGGGAGATGAGCAGTTCTTC.

V gene TRBV4-1 combines with J gene TRBJ1-3; D is ambiguous. CDR1 MGHRA and CDR2 YSYEKL come from the germline V gene. There are 14 residues in the CDR3. V was pared by 0 bases and J by 2 bases, with 5 bases between. Written as DNA, the CDR3 is TGCGCCAGCAGCCAAGACAGTCCTGGAAACACCATATATTTT. Translation: CASSQDSPGNTIYF.

This clone appeared a few times. The chain recombines TRBV7-8 with TRBJ1-4; no clear D. V lost 5 bases and J lost 0, with 7 bases in between. This CDR3 is built from 14 residues. CDR1 is SGHVS and CDR2 is FQNEAQ in the germline V gene. This CDR3 reads CASSLQTTNEKLFF. CDR3 DNA: TGTGCCAGCAGCCTACAGACAACTAATGAAAAACTGTTTTTT. The complete variable domain, with remaining parts taken from reference TRBV7-8 and TRBJ1-4, reads GAGVSQSPRYKVAKRGQDVALRCDPISGHVSLFWYQQALGQGPEFLTYFQNEAQLDKSGLPSDRFFAERPEGSVSTLKIQRTQQEDSAVYLCASSLQTTNEKLFFGSGTQLSVL.